Following are 25 T cell receptor beta chains from one sample sequenced in a study of T cells in Graves' hyperthyroidism and ophthalmopathy. It was RNA transcripts that yielded the amplified TCR beta CDR3 regions. The HTBI primer set was used in a first-round RT-PCR of the TCR CDR3. Each CDR3 protein is one row after TCRdb ran MiXCR on the multiplex PCR reads. The sample lists more than 500,000 distinct CDR3 sequences, approximately 15% seen once, with around 4.5% in the top ten. The sequenced sample consisted of blood. These receptor sequences come from a woman in her forties with Graves' ophthalmopathy.

This clonotype was detected a few times. V gene TRBV20-1 combines with J gene TRBJ2-7; the D gene is possibly TRBD2 (7 bases). CDR1 is DFQATT and CDR2 is SNEGSKA in the germline V gene (reference sequence). V lost 2 bases and J lost 6, with 20 bases in between. CDR3 length: 15 amino acids. The CDR3 DNA sequence: TGCAGTGCTAGACCGCATGGGGGAGGGGGGAGCGAGCAGTACTTC. Protein sequence: CSARPHGGGGSEQYF.

The chain carries TRBV6-1 and TRBJ1-2; weak D call: TRBD1 (5 bases). The CDR3 totals 14 residues. Per germline, CDR1 MNHNS and CDR2 SASEGT. V lost 3 bases and J 4 bases, leaving 12 bases between the germline ends. The CDR3 sequence is CASSDLRAGYGYTF. DNA of the CDR3: TGTGCCAGCAGTGACCTCAGGGCGGGCTATGGCTACACCTTC.

The chain employs TRBV20-1 and TRBJ2-7, with D tentatively TRBD1 or TRBD2 (5 bases each). Germline CDR1 is DFQATT and CDR2 is SNEGSKA (reference sequence). The CDR3 covers 15 residues. V was clipped by 0 bases and J by 2 bases, with 14 bases between them. The CDR3 DNA sequence: TGCAGTGCTAGAGATCAGTCGGGACCCACCTACGAGCAGTACTTC. As protein: CSARDQSGPTYEQYF.

This clonotype was counted ten times or more. The V and J genes are TRBV7-8 and TRBJ2-7; 7 bases match TRBD2. V shed 5 bases and J 2 bases; nucleotides not matched to a gene: 9. The CDR3 length is 15 residues. The germline CDR1 and CDR2 sequences are SGHVS and FQNEAQ. The CDR3 loop reads CASSLSGEGAYEQYF. For the CDR3, the DNA is TGTGCCAGCAGCCTCTCGGGGGAGGGTGCCTACGAGCAGTACTTC. Drawing the rest from reference TRBV7-8 and TRBJ2-7, the complete variable domain is GAGVSQSPRYKVAKRGQDVALRCDPISGHVSLFWYQQALGQGPEFLTYFQNEAQLDKSGLPSDRFFAERPEGSVSTLKIQRTQQEDSAVYLCASSLSGEGAYEQYFGPGTRLTVT.

This clonotype has a count of ten or more. This chain links TRBV6-1 with TRBJ2-7; 8 bases agree with TRBD1. The CDR3 is 14 residues long. The ends lost 9 bases at V and 0 bases at J; junction bases unmatched: 7. The germline V gene encodes CDR1 MNHNS and CDR2 SASEGT. The CDR3 nucleotides are TGTGCCAGTGTGGGACAGGCCAACTCCTACGAGCAGTACTTC. Protein sequence: CASVGQANSYEQYF.

This clonotype occurred many times. This chain links TRBV30 with TRBJ2-2; no clear D. The CDR3 runs to 14 residues. Germline values: CDR1 GTSNPN, CDR2 SVGIG (reference sequence). With 1 base removed from V and 4 bases from J, the gap between germline ends came to 10 bases. The CDR3 protein is CAWSDSGFTGELFF. The CDR3 DNA is TGTGCCTGGAGTGACTCCGGTTTCACCGGGGAGCTGTTTTTT.

The rearrangement uses TRBV11-2 and TRBJ1-1; D remains ambiguous. V was shortened by 4 bases and J by 6 bases, with 18 bases between the two germline ends. Per germline, CDR1 SGHAT and CDR2 FQNNGV. The CDR3 is 15 residues long. The CDR3 here is CASSWYLGRSAEAFF. CDR3 sequence (DNA): TGTGCCAGCAGCTGGTACTTGGGCAGGTCTGCTGAAGCTTTCTTT.

This clonotype was detected many times. The V gene is TRBV6-2 or TRBV6-3, the J gene TRBJ2-7; D not certain. The length of the CDR3 is 12 residues. Germline V gene sequence: CDR1 MNHEY, CDR2 SVGEGT. The V end lost 6 bases, the J end lost 9 bases, and 15 bases lay between the germline ends. CDR3 amino acids: CASRQRIWGQYF. CDR3 sequence (DNA): TGTGCCAGCAGACAACGCATCTGGGGGCAGTACTTC.

This clonotype has a count of ten or more. The rearrangement uses TRBV12-3 or TRBV12-4 and TRBJ2-7; 8 bases are shared with TRBD2. The CDR3 runs 14 residues. With V trimmed by 3 bases and J by 5 bases, 6 bases remained unmatched. CDR3 nucleotides: TGTGCCAGCAGTTTGGGGACTAGTAGAAACGAGCAGTACTTC. This gives the protein CASSLGTSRNEQYF.

This clonotype was found a few times. The chain links TRBV6-5 to TRBJ1-5; weak D call: TRBD1 (5 bases). V was cut by 0 bases and J by 7 bases, with 19 bases left in between. This CDR3 region has 17 residues. CDR1 is MNHEY and CDR2 is SVGAGI in the germline V gene. CDR3 bases: TGTGCCAGCAGTTACTCGAGGCCCCTTGCGGGGGACCAGCCCCAGCATTTT. It codes for CASSYSRPLAGDQPQHF.

A remark on this clonotype: This clone may be a read error of a much larger clone one base away. The chain links TRBV18 to TRBJ2-5; tentatively, D is TRBD2 (6 bases). The V gene's germline CDR1 is KGHSH and CDR2 LQKENI. The CDR3 runs to 13 residues. CDR3 sequence reads: CASPPRGGETQYF. DNA of the CDR3: TGTGCCAGCCCACCACGTGGAGGGGAGACCCAGTACTTC.

This clonotype occurred many times. The CDR3 is CASSQSTGVNQPQHF. CDR3 bases: TGTGCCAGCAGCCAAAGTACCGGCGTCAATCAGCCCCAGCATTTT. The V gene is TRBV14, the J gene TRBJ1-5; no clear D. The CDR3 loop spans 15 amino acids. Germline V gives CDR1 SGHDN, CDR2 FVKESK. With 2 bases removed from V and 3 bases from J, the gap between germline ends came to 11 bases.

This clonotype was picked up a small number of times. CDR3 loop: CSVKVFENTEAFF. The DNA of the CDR3 is TGCAGCGTTAAGGTCTTTGAGAACACTGAAGCTTTCTTT. The rearrangement joins TRBV29-1 to TRBJ1-1; D is ambiguous. Germline V gives CDR1 SQVTM, CDR2 ANQGSEA. The V end was cut by 5 bases, the J end by 1 base, with 11 bases between. The CDR3 covers 13 residues.

The rearrangement joins TRBV6-2 or TRBV6-3 to TRBJ1-1; maybe TRBD1 (5 bases). The germline V gene has CDR1 MNHEY and CDR2 SVGEGT. V shed 2 bases and J shed 3 bases, with 19 bases lying between them. The CDR3 is made up of 17 amino acids. The CDR3 DNA is TGTGCCAGCAGTTACATAAACCTGCCTCGGGGGGACACTGAAGCTTTCTTT. Translating gives CASSYINLPRGDTEAFF.

This chain connects TRBV24-1 to TRBJ2-2; maybe TRBD1 (5 bases). Per germline, CDR1 KGHDR and CDR2 SFDVKD. Trimming took 1 base from V and 2 from J, leaving 10 bases between them. The length of the CDR3 is 16 residues. The CDR3 coding sequence is TGTGCCACCAGTGATTTAGGAGACAGTAACACCGGGGAGCTGTTTTTT. Its protein product is CATSDLGDSNTGELFF.

The rearrangement uses TRBV3-1 and TRBJ2-7; 12 bases are a match to TRBD2. CDR1 and CDR2 from the germline V gene are LGHDT and YNNKEL (reference sequence). Trimming at V came to 4 bases and at J to 7 bases, leaving 14 bases not matched to a gene. CDR3 length: 17 amino acids. The CDR3 here is CASSLKPPGLAGWEQYF. The CDR3 nucleotides read TGTGCCAGCAGCCTCAAACCCCCCGGACTAGCGGGATGGGAGCAGTACTTC.

Ten or more counts support this clonotype. The chain links TRBV5-1 to TRBJ2-7; TRBD1 aligns across 7 bases. This CDR3 has 15 amino acids. Trimming took 1 base from V and 0 from J; bases not matched to a gene: 4. From germline, CDR1 is SGHRS and CDR2 YFSETQ. CDR3 loop: CASSLRQGSSYEQYF. Written as DNA, the CDR3 is TGCGCCAGCAGCTTGAGACAGGGTAGCTCCTACGAGCAGTACTTC.

This clonotype appeared many times. The rearrangement uses TRBV12-3 or TRBV12-4 and TRBJ2-5; TRBD2 might be the D (6 bases). Trimming took 6 bases from V and 1 from J, leaving 15 bases between them. The CDR3 has 15 residues. CDR3 loop: CASRTGALRQETQYF. CDR3 nucleotide sequence: TGTGCCAGCAGGACGGGAGCCCTACGCCAAGAGACCCAGTACTTC.

This clonotype was seen only a few times. The chain recombines TRBV5-1 with TRBJ2-5; 8 bases are shared with TRBD1. The ends lost 4 bases at V and 2 bases at J; junction bases unmatched: 10. The CDR3 spans 16 residues. The germline V gene has CDR1 SGHRS and CDR2 YFSETQ. The CDR3 spells CASSGTPTGGQETQYF. The CDR3 DNA reads TGCGCCAGCAGCGGAACACCAACAGGGGGTCAAGAGACCCAGTACTTC.

The chain carries TRBV7-2 and TRBJ2-4, with 9 bases aligning to TRBD2. J lost 1 base, V lost 0 bases, and 10 bases had no gene match. CDR3 length: 19 amino acids. CDR1 is SGHTA, CDR2 FQGNSA, per germline. The CDR3 protein is CASSLAYGSGSVAKNIQYF. CDR3 nucleotides: TGTGCCAGCAGCTTAGCCTACGGTAGCGGGAGTGTGGCCAAAAACATTCAGTACTTC.

Many counts were recorded for this clonotype. V usage is TRBV5-8 and J usage is TRBJ2-3; 8 bases are a match to TRBD1. V was clipped by 3 bases and J by 2 bases; unmatched bases: 2. CDR1 SGHTS and CDR2 YDEGEE come from the germline V gene. This CDR3 is 14 amino acids long. As DNA, the CDR3 is TGTGCCAGCAGCTCGGACAGGGCCACAGATACGCAGTATTTT. Amino acids: CASSSDRATDTQYF.

The rearrangement joins TRBV4-1 to TRBJ2-2, with D perhaps being TRBD1 or TRBD2 (5 bases each). The CDR3 is 17 amino acids. V lost 5 bases and J 5 bases, leaving 21 bases between the germline ends. Germline values: CDR1 MGHRA, CDR2 YSYEKL. The CDR3 protein is CASSGLKWQGGTGELFF. CDR3 nucleotide sequence: TGCGCCAGCAGCGGACTCAAGTGGCAGGGCGGAACCGGGGAGCTGTTTTTT.

This clonotype has ten or more counts. The gene calls are TRBV11-1 and TRBJ1-2; possible D gene TRBD1, 6 bases. V was clipped by 5 bases and J by 4 bases, with 14 bases between them. CDR3 length: 14 residues. The germline V gene encodes CDR1 SGHAT and CDR2 FQDESV (reference sequence). The CDR3 protein is CASSQGQRLYGYTF. The CDR3 nucleotides read TGTGCCAGCAGCCAGGGACAAAGACTCTATGGCTACACCTTC.

This clonotype was recorded at least ten times. V and J are TRBV28 and TRBJ2-7; 15 nucleotides align to TRBD2. Looked up from germline, CDR1 is MDHEN and CDR2 is SYDVKM. The CDR3 has 15 residues. V shed 7 bases and J 7 bases; nucleotides not matched to a gene: 8. CDR3 residues: CASTRGLAGGREQYF. DNA of the CDR3: TGTGCCAGCACCCGCGGACTAGCGGGAGGGCGGGAGCAGTACTTC. Supplemented by reference TRBV28 and TRBJ2-7, the full variable domain reads DVKVTQSSRYLVKRTGEKVFLECVQDMDHENMFWYRQDPGLGLRLIYFSYDVKMKEKGDIPEGYSVSREKKERFSLILESASTNQTSMYLCASTRGLAGGREQYFGPGTRLTVT.

This clonotype was recorded many times. This sequence joins TRBV30 and TRBJ1-1; no definite D call. From germline, CDR1 is GTSNPN and CDR2 SVGIG (reference sequence). Trimming stripped 5 bases from V and 1 base from J, with 8 bases between. The CDR3 is 12 residues long. The CDR3 DNA is TGTGCCTGGGATAGCGGGAACACTGAAGCTTTCTTT. Amino acid sequence: CAWDSGNTEAFF. The whole variable domain, filled in from reference TRBV30 and TRBJ1-1, reads SQTIHQWPATLVQPVGSPLSLECTVEGTSNPNLYWYRQAAGRGLQLLFYSVGIGQISSEVPQNLSASRPQDRQFILSSKKLLLSDSGFYLCAWDSGNTEAFFGQGTRLTVV.